The 30 T cell receptor beta chains listed next were all sequenced from one sample in a study of vaccination effects on CD4 cells after COVID-19. Before any sequencing was done, the ViraFEST assay used viral peptide pools to expand antigen-specific CD4+ T cells. Researchers isolated CD4+ T cells once approximately 10 days of culture had elapsed. Between March and December 2020, the person had a SARS-CoV-2 infection that PCR confirmed. Their target antigens are unknown. Assay used: immunoSEQ multiplex PCR; TCRdb lists only in-frame clones, some missing. The table includes about 24,000 clones, approximately 76% detected once. The sequencing here drew on CD4+ T cells from PBMCs cultured with SARS-CoV-2 spike peptides, taken before COVID-19 vaccination. The source of these receptors is a human donor who had a prior SARS-CoV-2 infection.

V usage is TRBV18 and J usage is TRBJ1-2, with D perhaps matching TRBD1 (5 bases). The CDR3 consists of 13 residues. V was shortened by 2 bases and J by 1 base, with 5 bases between the two germline ends. Per germline, CDR1 KGHSH and CDR2 LQKENI. The CDR3 region is CASSPDSNYGYTF. The CDR3 bases are TGTGCCAGCTCACCAGACAGTAACTATGGCTACACCTTC.

The chain is built from TRBV3-1 (or the pseudogene TRBV3-2) and TRBJ2-5; D is unclear. Trimming shortened V by 3 bases and J by 5 bases, and 19 bases separated the two germline ends. Germline CDR1 reads LGHDT; CDR2 reads YNNKEL (reference sequence). The CDR3 extends over 16 amino acids. CDR3 sequence reads: CASSQTTPLLGETQYF. The CDR3, as DNA: TGTGCCAGCAGCCAGACGACGCCCCTTCTGGGGGAGACCCAGTACTTC.

The genes are TRBV2 and TRBJ2-3; D gene ambiguous. This CDR3 is 15 amino acids long. The germline gives CDR1 SNHLY, CDR2 FYNNEI. V lost 8 bases and J 0 bases, leaving 15 bases between the germline ends. CDR3 loop: CASLLGGRSTDTQYF. CDR3 coding DNA: TGTGCCAGCTTACTCGGCGGACGCAGCACAGATACGCAGTATTTT.

J is TRBJ1-2 and V is TRBV5-6, with a possible D match to TRBD1 (6 bases). V was clipped by 2 bases and J by 4 bases, with 9 bases between them. CDR3 length: 13 residues. From germline, CDR1 is SGHDT and CDR2 YYEEEE. DNA of the CDR3: TGTGCCAGCAGCTTCCCAGGGGTCTATGGCTACACCTTC. Protein sequence: CASSFPGVYGYTF.

The chain joins TRBV7-2 to TRBJ2-3, with D possibly being TRBD2 (5 bases). V shed 5 bases and J shed 4 bases, with 13 bases lying between them. This CDR3 comprises 14 residues. Germline V gene data show CDR1 as SGHTA and CDR2 as FQGNSA. The CDR3, as DNA: TGTGCCAGCAGCCGGGAACAGTACGCAGATACGCAGTATTTT. It yields the protein CASSREQYADTQYF. Combining the CDR3 with reference TRBV7-2 and TRBJ2-3 gives the whole variable domain GAGVSQSPSNKVTEKGKDVELRCDPISGHTALYWYRQSLGQGLEFLIYFQGNSAPDKSGLPSDRFSAERTGGSVSTLTIQRTQQEDSAVYLCASSREQYADTQYFGPGTRLTVL.

This sequence joins TRBV5-1 and TRBJ2-5; either TRBD1 or TRBD2 may fit D (5 bases each). The length of the CDR3 is 14 residues. With 1 base removed from V and 5 bases from J, the gap between germline ends came to 12 bases. CDR1 and CDR2 (germline): SGHRS, YFSETQ. The CDR3 DNA follows: TGCGCCAGCAGCTTGTTCCTAGGGGAGGAGACCCAGTACTTC. Its protein product is CASSLFLGEETQYF.

The J gene is TRBJ2-1, the V gene TRBV12-5; either TRBD1 or TRBD2 may supply D (5 bases each). The CDR3 has 16 residues. CDR1 is LGHNT, CDR2 FRNRAP, per germline. The ends were cut back, 0 bases at V and 3 bases at J, with 12 bases in the middle. The DNA for the CDR3 is TGTGCTAGTGGTTTGGTACTTATGAGGGGCTACAATGAGCAGTTCTTC. This codes for CASGLVLMRGYNEQFF.

The CDR3 coding sequence is TGTGCCAGCAGTTACTCGAGTAGGACAGGGATCTTCGAGCAGTACTTC. The encoded protein is CASSYSSRTGIFEQYF. The chain carries TRBV6-5 and TRBJ2-7, with TRBD1 matching over 8 bases. CDR3 size: 16 residues. Trimming took 0 bases from V and 6 from J; bases not matched to a gene: 10. Germline CDR1 is MNHEY and CDR2 is SVGAGI.

This sequence joins TRBV6-5 and TRBJ1-1, with 7 bases matching TRBD1. Germline lookup yields CDR1 MNHEY and CDR2 SVGAGI. V lost 7 bases and J lost 5; bases outside the gene matches: 13. The CDR3 has 15 residues. This CDR3 reads CASNNHRGRGTEAFF. DNA of the CDR3: TGTGCCAGCAACAACCACAGGGGTCGGGGGACTGAAGCTTTCTTT.

This clone is labeled as medium-sized. The chain joins TRBV7-8 to TRBJ2-3; 9 nucleotides line up with TRBD2. CDR3 length equals 17 residues. Germline V lookup: CDR1 SGHVS, CDR2 FQNEAQ. Trimming cost V 1 base and J 4 bases; bases outside gene matches: 9. The CDR3 DNA sequence: TGTGCCAGCAGCTTAGGTGCCATAGCGGGAGATTCAGATACGCAGTATTTT. It translates to CASSLGAIAGDSDTQYF.

This clone appeared a single time. V usage is TRBV5-4 and J usage is TRBJ2-4; D possibly uses TRBD1 or TRBD2 (5 bases each). The CDR3 is 15 amino acids. In germline, CDR1 is SGHNT, CDR2 YYREEE (reference sequence). Trimming removed 3 bases from V and 6 bases from J, with 16 bases in between. Here the CDR3 DNA reads TGTGCCAGCAGCTCAGGGACGATTTTGGGAAACATTCAGTACTTC. It is translated as CASSSGTILGNIQYF.

The chain couples TRBV19 to TRBJ1-5, with TRBD1 matching over 8 bases. In germline, CDR1 is LNHDA, CDR2 SQIVND (reference sequence). The ends lost 0 bases at V and 10 bases at J; junction bases unmatched: 14. The CDR3 covers 17 residues. CDR3 coding DNA: TGTGCCAGTAGTATAGATGGGGACAGGATCTCCCCGGAACCCCAGCATTTT. Residues: CASSIDGDRISPEPQHF.

The DNA for the CDR3 is TGTGCTAGTGGTTTGGCCCGGACCTGGGACAGCGCCCAGCCCCAGCATTTT. Protein product: CASGLARTWDSAQPQHF. The rearrangement uses TRBV12-5 and TRBJ1-5; 7 bases line up with TRBD1. This CDR3 region has 17 residues. The germline gives CDR1 LGHNT, CDR2 FRNRAP. With 1 base clipped from V and 7 bases from J, the junction kept 13 bases outside the gene matches.

The rearrangement links TRBV2 to TRBJ1-2, with D possibly being TRBD1 (6 bases). Trimming left V 8 bases short and J 8 bases short, with 21 bases between. The CDR3 is made up of 14 amino acids. Looked up from germline, CDR1 is SNHLY and CDR2 is FYNNEI. CDR3 DNA: TGTGCCAGCCTGAGAGGGTACAGGGAGGGGGGCTACACCTTC. The encoded protein is CASLRGYREGGYTF.

The chain couples TRBV6-6 to TRBJ2-7; TRBD1 matches at 9 bases. V lost 5 bases to trimming and J lost 2 bases; unmatched junction nucleotides: 13. Germline V CDR1 and CDR2: MNHNY, SVGAGI (reference sequence). CDR3 length: 17 residues. The CDR3 DNA is TGTGCCAGCAGTCTCTACCTCGCCCGGGACAGGGCCTACGAGCAGTACTTC. Its protein is CASSLYLARDRAYEQYF.

The sample holds a few counts of this clone. The chain links TRBV6-2 or TRBV6-3 to TRBJ1-1; unclear D gene. CDR3 size: 12 residues. V lost 5 bases to trimming and J lost 2 bases, with 6 bases between them. Germline-derived CDR1 and CDR2 are MNHEY and SVGEGT. The CDR3 reads CASSDPNTEAFF. The CDR3 nucleotides read TGTGCCAGCAGTGACCCAAACACTGAAGCTTTCTTT.

V and J are TRBV24-1 and TRBJ2-3; perhaps TRBD2 as D (7 bases). The CDR3 has 17 residues. Germline loops: CDR1 KGHDR, CDR2 SFDVKD. The germline V and J ends were trimmed by 0 bases and 4 bases, with 16 bases remaining between them. The CDR3 DNA follows: TGTGCCACCAGTGATTTGGGCGGGGGCGGCCGGGCAGATACGCAGTATTTT. It encodes CATSDLGGGGRADTQYF.

The gene calls are TRBV3-1 (or the pseudogene TRBV3-2) and TRBJ2-3; D remains unclear. This CDR3 comprises 12 residues. Germline CDR1 is LGHDT and CDR2 is YNNKEL (reference sequence). V gave up 1 base and J gave up 8 bases, with 7 bases separating them. CDR3 DNA: TGTGCCAGCAGCCAAGCGGTCGGTACGCAGTATTTT. It is translated as CASSQAVGTQYF.

The chain couples TRBV6-2 or TRBV6-3 to TRBJ1-2; D is ambiguous. V was clipped by 2 bases and J by 8 bases, with 24 bases between them. This CDR3 is 17 amino acids long. Germline V gene sequence: CDR1 MNHEY, CDR2 SVGEGT. The CDR3 here is CASSYAFASRLPRGYTF. The CDR3 bases are TGTGCCAGCAGTTACGCGTTCGCCAGCCGATTGCCTAGGGGCTACACCTTC.

This sequence joins TRBV6-2 or TRBV6-3 and TRBJ1-2, with TRBD1 matching over 7 bases. The CDR3 covers 13 residues. The germline V gene has CDR1 MNHEY and CDR2 SVGEGT. The trim removed 2 bases at V and 7 bases at J, leaving 4 bases unmatched. In DNA form, the CDR3 reads TGTGCCAGCAGTTACACAGGGGATGTTGGCTACACCTTC. Protein: CASSYTGDVGYTF.

The V call is TRBV5-5, the J call TRBJ1-4, with D possibly being TRBD1 (6 bases). Trimming pared 0 bases from V and 4 bases from J, leaving 13 bases between. Germline V gives CDR1 SGHKS, CDR2 YYEKEE (reference sequence). CDR3 size: 16 residues. The CDR3 spells CASSLVPGANNEKLFF. In DNA form, the CDR3 reads TGTGCCAGCAGCTTGGTTCCAGGGGCCAATAATGAAAAACTGTTTTTT.

The chain is built from TRBV14 and TRBJ2-6; D remains unclear. CDR1 SGHDN and CDR2 FVKESK come from the germline V gene. The CDR3 sequence is 14 residues long. V gave up 3 bases and J gave up 0 bases, with 3 bases separating them. CDR3 protein: CASSHNSGANVLTF. DNA of the CDR3: TGTGCCAGCAGCCATAACTCTGGGGCCAACGTCCTGACTTTC.

The V gene is TRBV10-3, the J gene TRBJ1-5; 7 nucleotides match TRBD1. CDR3 size: 15 residues. The trim removed 3 bases at V and 5 bases at J, leaving 7 bases unmatched. Per germline, CDR1 ENHRY and CDR2 SYGVKD. CDR3: CAISDQTGLHQPQHF. The CDR3 DNA reads TGTGCCATCAGTGATCAGACAGGGTTGCATCAGCCCCAGCATTTT.

The V gene is TRBV13, the J gene TRBJ2-6; TRBD1 agrees at 7 bases. In germline, CDR1 is PRHDT, CDR2 FYEKMQ (reference sequence). The CDR3 consists of 16 residues. V lost 5 bases, J lost 2 bases, and 6 bases stayed unmatched. The CDR3 DNA reads as TGTGCCAGCAGCCTGAATACAGGGGCTGGGGCCAACGTCCTGACTTTC. Its protein is CASSLNTGAGANVLTF.

The chain recombines TRBV3-1 (or the pseudogene TRBV3-2) with TRBJ1-2; possible D gene TRBD1, 6 bases. This CDR3 has 14 amino acids. With 0 bases removed from V and 13 bases from J, the gap between germline ends came to 18 bases. The germline gives CDR1 LGHDT, CDR2 YNNKEL (reference sequence). Here the CDR3 DNA reads TGTGCCAGCAGCCAAGACCATGGGGGCCGGGACTCCACCTTC. It codes for CASSQDHGGRDSTF.

The V call is TRBV4-2, the J call TRBJ1-4; 8 bases are shared with TRBD1. V was clipped by 3 bases and J by 15 bases; unmatched bases: 6. CDR3 length: 12 amino acids. Germline V gene sequence: CDR1 LGHNA, CDR2 YNFKEQ. This CDR3 reads CASSHQDREVFF. CDR3 DNA sequence: TGTGCCAGCAGCCACCAGGACAGGGAGGTGTTTTTT.

The chain recombines TRBV20-1 with TRBJ1-2; D is ambiguous. The germline V gene encodes CDR1 DFQATT and CDR2 SNEGSKA (reference sequence). V gave up 7 bases and J gave up 6 bases, with 9 bases separating them. The CDR3 contains 10 residues. The CDR3 region is CSVKSNGYTF. The CDR3 DNA reads TGCAGTGTTAAAAGCAATGGCTACACCTTC.

J is TRBJ2-2 and V is TRBV27; 10 nucleotides line up with TRBD2. CDR3 length: 16 residues. The trim removed 4 bases at V and 0 bases at J, leaving 2 bases unmatched. The germline V gene has CDR1 MNHEY and CDR2 SMNVEV (reference sequence). In nucleotides, the CDR3 is TGTGCCAGCAGTTCACTAGCGGGGACGAACACCGGGGAGCTGTTTTTT. It codes for CASSSLAGTNTGELFF.

The chain uses TRBV11-3 and TRBJ2-1; 7 bases fit TRBD1. Germline values: CDR1 SGHNT, CDR2 YENEEA. V was clipped by 5 bases and J by 3 bases; unmatched bases: 7. The CDR3 loop spans 15 amino acids. CDR3 coding DNA: TGTGCCAGCAGCCCAGGCGGACAGGTCTACAATGAGCAGTTCTTC. Amino acid sequence: CASSPGGQVYNEQFF.

The chain uses TRBV15 and TRBJ2-3, with D perhaps given as TRBD1 or TRBD2 (5 bases each). Trimming took 3 bases from V and 0 from J, leaving 7 bases between them. The V gene's germline CDR1 is LNHNV and CDR2 YYDKDF (reference sequence). The CDR3 is 14 residues long. The CDR3 region is CATSSGGSTDTQYF. The CDR3 DNA reads TGTGCCACCAGCAGTGGGGGTAGCACAGATACGCAGTATTTT.